Sequencing of this T cell receptor (beta chain) was carried out in a study of cytomegalovirus exposure and HLA in healthy donors. CDR3 length: 14 residues. Germline assignment: CDR1 SGDLS and CDR2 YYNGEE. Between the trimmed V and J ends, which lost 0 bases and 7 bases, there was a span of 12 bases. PCR involved 60 Vbeta and 13 Jbeta primers. Generated by immunoSEQ multiplex PCR, the TCRdb table keeps only in-frame clones and is missing some. Among about 69,000 clones listed, just under 70% were seen once. The sequence came from a woman aged 30 to 39 in good health and CMV-seronegative. V gene TRBV9 combines with J gene TRBJ2-3; D might be TRBD1 (5 bases). The sample taken for sequencing was PBMCs. The CDR3 nucleotides are TGTGCCAGCAGCGTAGGGATAGGGGCTTATACGCAGTATTTT. Encoded protein: CASSVGIGAYTQYF.